The source of this T cell receptor beta chain is a study of T cells in Graves' hyperthyroidism and ophthalmopathy. Regions amplified from RNA transcripts were the TCR beta CDR3 regions. HTBI primers were used for first-round RT-PCR of the TCR CDR3. TCRdb independently ran MiXCR on the multiplex PCR reads; one entry per CDR3 protein. The profile shows 300,000 to 400,000 distinct CDR3 sequences, 15% to 20% of them singletons. CDR1 is KGHSH and CDR2 is LQKENI in the germline V gene. V was cut by 2 bases and J by 2 bases, with 10 bases left in between. The CDR3 sequence is 15 residues long. This clonotype appeared many times.

This clonotype was obtained from a man younger than 35 with Graves' ophthalmopathy. J is TRBJ2-1 and V is TRBV18; TRBD1 or TRBD2 may be the D gene (5 bases each). Sample: blood. CDR3 DNA sequence: TGTGCCAGCTCACCAGGGGCCGGGACCTACAATGAGCAGTTCTTC. This translates into CASSPGAGTYNEQFF.